A single T cell receptor (beta chain) is shown here with its context. The antigen is unknown. Some clones are missing from TCRdb's copy, which holds only in-frame ones; the method was immunoSEQ multiplex PCR. The sample lists around 4,500 clones, approximately 70% occurring once. This sample is part of a study of T cell therapy after organ transplantation. Study overall: Blood for the short-term post-therapy sample came 4 to 8 weeks after therapy. Study-wide results and caveats: Nonresponders had marked pretherapy clonal expansions and little post-therapy change. Lower pretherapy CD8 clonality went with larger post-therapy fold change.

This CDR3 has 15 amino acids. The V and J ends lost 3 bases and 4 bases respectively, with 12 bases between them. Germline V CDR1 and CDR2: SEHNR, FQNEAQ (reference sequence). Time point in this sample: 4-8 weeks after completion of therapy. Sequences were derived from CD8+ T cells from blood, sampled after autologous CMV-specific T cell therapy. This TCR was recovered from a human patient who had received a solid organ transplant and had CMV disease. Some T cells may trace back to the graft donor. The chain carries TRBV7-9 and TRBJ2-2; D is perhaps TRBD2 (7 bases). CDR3 DNA: TGTGCCAGCAGCTTTCAGGGAGGGGGCACCGGGGAGCTGTTTTTT. This encodes CASSFQGGGTGELFF. The complete variable domain, with remaining parts taken from reference TRBV7-9 and TRBJ2-2, reads DTGVSQNPRHKITKRGQNVTFRCDPISEHNRLYWYRQTLGQGPEFLTYFQNEAQLEKSRLLSDRFSAERPKGSFSTLEIQRTEQGDSAMYLCASSFQGGGTGELFFGEGSRLTVL.